Each of the 7 T cell receptor beta chains below was sequenced from the same sample in a study of blood T cell repertoires in COVID-19. Data came from immunoSEQ multiplex PCR; TCRdb stores just in-frame clones and leaves some out. The repertoire includes 180,000 or so clones, roughly 86% of them detected once, and 2.5% to 4% sits in the top ten. Sequenced: peripheral blood. These TCRs come from a man aged 70-80 years with acute or convalescent COVID-19.

This chain connects TRBV27 to TRBJ1-5; no clear D. CDR3 length: 14 residues. V was cut by 1 base and J by 7 bases, with 11 bases left in between. Looked up from germline, CDR1 is MNHEY and CDR2 is SMNVEV (reference sequence). The CDR3 DNA reads as TGTGCCAGCAGTTTATTGGGCGGGGAGCAGCCCCAGCATTTT. It is translated as CASSLLGGEQPQHF.

The chain employs TRBV5-6 and TRBJ2-2; 7 nucleotides agree with TRBD1. From germline, CDR1 is SGHDT and CDR2 YYEEEE. V shed 1 base and J 3 bases; nucleotides not matched to a gene: 6. The CDR3 is 16 residues long. CDR3 nucleotide sequence: TGTGCCAGCAGCTTGCCCGGGACAGACTACACCGGGGAGCTGTTTTTT. Translating it yields CASSLPGTDYTGELFF.

V and J are TRBV7-3 and TRBJ2-1; no reliable D call. Trimming removed 0 bases from V and 10 bases from J, with 10 bases in between. There are 13 residues in the CDR3. Germline CDR1 and CDR2: SGHTA and FQGTGA. CDR3 region: CASSLTSHGEQFF. CDR3 DNA sequence: TGTGCCAGCAGCTTAACGTCTCACGGGGAGCAGTTCTTC.

This chain links TRBV29-1 with TRBJ2-3, with 7 nucleotides matching TRBD2. The CDR3 spans 16 residues. Germline assignment: CDR1 SQVTM and CDR2 ANQGSEA. J was trimmed by 0 bases and V by 7 bases; bases with no gene match: 13. In nucleotides, the CDR3 is TGCAGCGCCAAAACTTTTAGCGGGCCTAGCACAGATACGCAGTATTTT. Translating gives CSAKTFSGPSTDTQYF.

The chain is built from TRBV7-3 and TRBJ2-7, with 10 bases aligning to TRBD2. V gave up 5 bases and J gave up 2 bases; unmatched junction bases: 3. From germline, CDR1 is SGHTA and CDR2 FQGTGA. The length of the CDR3 is 14 residues. CDR3 DNA: TGTGCCAGCAGCCCAGCGGGAGGGCCCTACGAGCAGTACTTC. Translated: CASSPAGGPYEQYF.

This sequence joins TRBV6-6 and TRBJ2-5; a possible D gene is TRBD1 (6 bases). V was pared by 5 bases and J by 1 base, with 26 bases between. Germline loops: CDR1 MNHNY, CDR2 SVGAGI (reference sequence). The CDR3 has 19 residues. This CDR3 is CASSREPYGTPEIQETQYF. Here the CDR3 DNA reads TGTGCCAGCAGTCGAGAACCCTATGGGACACCCGAGATCCAAGAGACCCAGTACTTC.

The genes are TRBV7-3 and TRBJ1-1; D is unclear. The CDR3 spans 13 residues. CDR1 and CDR2 (germline): SGHTA, FQGTGA. Trimming took off 4 bases at V and 2 bases at J, with 8 bases between the two ends. The CDR3 region is CASSSSFNTEAFF. The CDR3 DNA follows: TGTGCCAGCAGCTCCTCCTTTAACACTGAAGCTTTCTTT.